A single sample gave rise to the 4 T cell receptor beta chains below, sequenced in a study of T cells in Graves' hyperthyroidism and ophthalmopathy. The TCR beta CDR3 regions underwent amplification using RNA transcripts as the source. TCR CDR3 underwent first-round RT-PCR with the HTBI primer set. TCRdb used MiXCR to reprocess the multiplex PCR reads, holding one entry per CDR3 protein. The table lists about 570,000 distinct CDR3 sequences, 35% to 55% of them singletons. The sequenced sample consisted of peripheral blood or thyroid tissue (not recorded which). The receptor set was obtained from an adult woman with Graves' disease, either hyperthyroidism or ophthalmopathy (not recorded which).

This clonotype has at least ten counts. This chain uses TRBV12-3 or TRBV12-4 with TRBJ1-6; D is undetermined. V was clipped by 4 bases and J by 10 bases, with 5 bases between them. This CDR3 is built from 11 residues. CDR3 sequence: CASSSGSPLHF. The CDR3 DNA follows: TGTGCCAGCAGTTCAGGATCACCCCTCCACTTT.

This chain uses TRBV10-3 with TRBJ1-1; no definite D call. Germline V gives CDR1 ENHRY, CDR2 SYGVKD. This CDR3 contains 17 residues. Trimming took 0 bases from V and 0 from J, leaving 14 bases between them. As DNA, the CDR3 is TGTGCCATCAGTGAGTCTGGAGGGATCCTCATGAACACTGAAGCTTTCTTT. Its protein product is CAISESGGILMNTEAFF.

This chain links TRBV12-3 or TRBV12-4 with TRBJ1-2; no definite D call. Between the trimmed V and J ends, which lost 3 bases and 0 bases, there was a span of 5 bases. The CDR3 has 13 amino acids. The CDR3 sequence is CASSFLPNYGYTF. The CDR3 coding sequence is TGTGCCAGCAGTTTTTTGCCTAACTATGGCTACACCTTC.

This clonotype has just a few counts. This rearrangement joins TRBV20-1 to TRBJ2-5; 8 nucleotides align to TRBD1. The J call may be incorrect, as the DNA end agrees better with TRBJ2-4. The V gene's germline CDR1 is DFQATT and CDR2 SNEGSKA (reference sequence). The CDR3 totals 13 residues. CDR3 sequence (DNA): TGCAGTGCTAACGGACAGGGAGAAAACATTCAGTACTTC. This encodes CSANGQGENIQYF.